Below are 6 T cell receptor beta chains sequenced from a single sample in a study of OX40 agonist ivuxolimab in advanced cancers. Method: immunoSEQ multiplex PCR; TCRdb's copy keeps in-frame clones and lacks some. There are 58,000 or so clones in the sample; 75% to 85% occur only once, and 0.65% to 0.85% lies in the top ten. Material: CD4+ or CD8+ T cells sorted from blood, obtained in a trial of the OX40 agonist ivuxolimab. These receptors were obtained from an adult with an advanced solid tumor such as melanoma, head and neck, liver or kidney cancer.

The chain recombines TRBV7-9 with TRBJ2-5, with D unclear. Germline-derived CDR1 and CDR2 are SEHNR and FQNEAQ (reference sequence). This CDR3 contains 17 residues. The V and J ends lost 8 bases and 0 bases respectively, with 22 bases between them. This CDR3 is CASRQQGSGRYQETQYF. The DNA of the CDR3 is TGTGCCAGCCGACAACAAGGCTCCGGGCGGTACCAAGAGACCCAGTACTTC.

The chain has TRBV4-2 and TRBJ1-1; 9 bases align to TRBD1. J was trimmed by 5 bases and V by 1 base; bases with no gene match: 17. Germline V gene data show CDR1 as LGHNA and CDR2 as YNFKEQ. This CDR3 spans 19 amino acids. CDR3 in amino acids: CASSQGTGAPPHPRTEAFF. The CDR3 coding sequence is TGTGCCAGCAGCCAAGGGACAGGGGCCCCGCCTCACCCAAGGACTGAAGCTTTCTTT.

This clone was counted at least ten times. The gene calls are TRBV11-2 and TRBJ1-2; TRBD1 might be the D (6 bases). Germline lookup yields CDR1 SGHAT and CDR2 FQNNGV. The CDR3 consists of 15 residues. V lost 4 bases and J lost 4, with 16 bases in between. CDR3: CASSYRATGGYGYTF. CDR3 DNA: TGTGCCAGCAGCTACAGAGCGACAGGAGGCTATGGCTACACCTTC. The variable domain in full, with the rest retrieved from reference TRBV11-2 and TRBJ1-2, is EAGVAQSPRYKIIEKRQSVAFWCNPISGHATLYWYQQILGQGPKLLIQFQNNGVVDDSQLPKDRFSAERLKGVDSTLKIQPAKLEDSAVYLCASSYRATGGYGYTFGSGTRLTVV.

The V gene is TRBV6-1, the J gene TRBJ2-4; 7 bases are a match to TRBD1. The CDR3 is 14 amino acids. CDR1 is MNHNS and CDR2 is SASEGT in the germline V gene. The V and J ends lost 10 bases and 1 base, in that order; junction bases with no gene match: 7. CDR3 sequence reads: CAIEDRAAKNIQYF. Written as DNA, the CDR3 is TGTGCCATCGAAGACAGGGCGGCCAAAAACATTCAGTACTTC.

The rearrangement links TRBV2 to TRBJ1-3; no firm D call. The CDR3 is made up of 17 amino acids. V was cut by 2 bases and J by 0 bases, with 14 bases left in between. The germline V gene encodes CDR1 SNHLY and CDR2 FYNNEI. The CDR3 DNA reads as TGTGCCAGCAGTGAATATAGCCCCTTTCTCTCTGGAAACACCATATATTTT. It codes for CASSEYSPFLSGNTIYF.

The rearrangement uses TRBV19 and TRBJ2-1, with TRBD1 matching 8 bases. The germline V gene encodes CDR1 LNHDA and CDR2 SQIVND (reference sequence). Unmatched junction bases numbered 4, after V lost 8 bases and J lost 4 bases. CDR3 length: 13 amino acids. In DNA form, the CDR3 reads TGTGCCAGTGACAGGGGTTTATACAATGAGCAGTTCTTC. Translated, it gives CASDRGLYNEQFF. Drawing the rest from reference TRBV19 and TRBJ2-1, the complete variable domain is DGGITQSPKYLFRKEGQNVTLSCEQNLNHDAMYWYRQDPGQGLRLIYYSQIVNDFQKGDIAEGYSVSREKKESFPLTVTSAQKNPTAFYLCASDRGLYNEQFFGPGTRLTVL.